This T cell receptor (beta chain) was retrieved from a study of blood T cell repertoires in COVID-19 (TCRdb year 2020). For the wider study: Samples from collaborators originated in the United States, Italy and Spain and spanned both the acute and convalescent phases of COVID-19. The prospective study material was composed of cDNA or gDNA derived from T cells, B-cell-depleted T cells, or PBMCs. Subjects who had been exposed to COVID-19, were actively infected with it, or had recovered from it provided the deeply sampled blood TCRbeta repertoires that made up the dataset. A freely available public database, intended as a resource for researchers studying the immune response to SARS-CoV-2, is where the repertoires were released. Samples came from the ongoing ImmuneRACE study (first 160 participants) plus 1,254 subjects from 6 global collaborators. The sample metadata nearly always contained a de-identified subject ID, COVID-19 status, age in years and sex. Where available, HLA class I and class II types were taken from metadata supplied by the sample provider and were not determined by assay-based typing. The full study reports these points: The quantity of clinical and demographic metadata differed by source and by participant and was supplied without curation.

Comments on this clone: Its specific antigen is unknown. Base qualities are not provided; no much larger clone lies one nucleotide away.

Each collaborating institution followed its own protocols to collect whole blood in K2EDTA tubes. For TCRbeta analysis, collaborators shipped samples in one of three forms: frozen whole blood, isolated PBMCs, or DNA extracted from either of those sample types. Its CDR3 holds 15 amino acids, cysteine through phenylalanine. CDR3 DNA is the only sequence kept; it has 45 bases, read in frame from the first base. At the junction V is shortened by 5 bases and J by 2 bases; bases outside the gene matches: 6. Looking up the germline V gene yields CDR1 MGHDK and CDR2 SYGVNS. The immunoSEQ Assay, a bias-controlled multiplex PCR, was used to amplify TCRbeta CDR3 regions from genomic DNA. The original methods were these. Within the assay, amplification of reference gene primers was used to estimate how many nucleated cells each sample contained. To quantify the absolute abundance of each unique TCRbeta CDR3 rearrangement, sequence reads were collapsed and filtered. Productive Simpson clonality was computed per sample as the square root of Simpson's diversity index over productive rearrangements. As stored in TCRdb, this immuneACCESS dataset retains in-frame rearrangements with V and J assigned. A fraction of the clones does not appear; measured against another copy, unresolved V genes explain less than half of the discrepancy, and the remainder lacks a known reason. V, J and clone size are taken as reported in that table, and D and trimming were inferred from the DNA itself. The sample has 300,000 to 450,000 clones on record, around nine tenths of them singletons. The ten largest clones represent around 3% of the sample.

Material: peripheral blood. This clonotype was obtained from a human donor in a cohort sampled during active COVID-19. The sequence joins TRBV25-1 to TRBJ2-3; 8 bases in the junction line up with TRBD2. The bases are TGTGCCAGCAGTCCGACTAGCGAGATCACAGATACGCAGTATTTT. This codes for CASSPTSEITDTQYF. Extended through the reference TRBV25-1 and TRBJ2-3 proteins, this CDR3 yields the full variable domain: EADIYQTPRYLVIGTGKKITLECSQTMGHDKMYWYQQDPGMELHLIHYSYGVNSTEKGDLSSESTVSRIRTEHFPLTLESARPSHTSQYLCASSPTSEITDTQYFGPGTRLTVL.